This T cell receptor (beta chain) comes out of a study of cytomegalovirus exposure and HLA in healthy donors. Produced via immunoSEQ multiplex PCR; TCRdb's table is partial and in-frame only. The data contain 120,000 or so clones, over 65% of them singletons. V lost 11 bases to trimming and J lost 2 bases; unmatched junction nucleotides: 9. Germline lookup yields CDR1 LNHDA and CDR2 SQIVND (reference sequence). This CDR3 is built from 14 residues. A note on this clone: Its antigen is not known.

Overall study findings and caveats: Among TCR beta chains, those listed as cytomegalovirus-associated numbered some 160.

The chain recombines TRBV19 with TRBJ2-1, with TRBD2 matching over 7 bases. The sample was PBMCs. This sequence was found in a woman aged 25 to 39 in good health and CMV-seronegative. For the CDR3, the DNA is TGTGCCTCCCACGCGGGGGAAGCCTACAATGAGCAGTTCTTC. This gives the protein CASHAGEAYNEQFF.